This entry lists 32 T cell receptor beta chains sequenced from one sample in a study of OX40 agonist ivuxolimab in advanced cancers. TCRdb's copy holds only in-frame clones and misses some; the assay was immunoSEQ multiplex PCR. The sample shows about 52,000 clones, approximately 88% of them seen only once. The sequencing here drew on CD4+ or CD8+ T cells sorted from blood, taken in a trial of the OX40 agonist ivuxolimab. These receptors were collected from an adult with an advanced solid tumor such as melanoma, head and neck, liver or kidney cancer.

This clone was recorded a few times. The CDR3, as DNA: TGTGCCAGCATGGGGACTAGCGGAGCCGGGGAGCTGTTTTTT. The encoded protein is CASMGTSGAGELFF. V usage is TRBV6-5 and J usage is TRBJ2-2; 11 nucleotides match TRBD2. Looked up from germline, CDR1 is MNHEY and CDR2 is SVGAGI. V shed 7 bases, J shed 6 bases, and the junction held 4 bases outside the gene matches. The CDR3 contains 14 residues.

This clone occurred a few times. The chain uses TRBV2 and TRBJ2-5, with 8 bases matching TRBD2. The CDR3 loop spans 14 amino acids. Losses at the gene ends were 5 bases for V and 1 base for J; bases not matched to a gene: 3. Germline V gene lookup returns CDR1 SNHLY and CDR2 FYNNEI. The CDR3 protein is CASSMLAGQETQYF. Here the CDR3 DNA reads TGTGCCAGCAGTATGCTAGCGGGCCAAGAGACCCAGTACTTC.

CDR3 DNA sequence: TGTGCCAGCAGCTTAAGCCTAGCGGGAGGGAGGGATGAGCAGTTCTTC. Amino acids: CASSLSLAGGRDEQFF. This chain joins TRBV7-3 and TRBJ2-1; 12 bases are shared with TRBD2. J gave up 8 bases and V 1 base, and 6 bases lay outside the gene matches. Germline V gives CDR1 SGHTA, CDR2 FQGTGA. The CDR3 is made up of 16 amino acids.

The chain carries TRBV7-2 and TRBJ1-2; TRBD1 agrees at 9 bases. The CDR3 has 13 amino acids. The V segment lost 3 bases and the J segment 7 bases; nucleotides outside the gene matches: 3. Germline CDR1 reads SGHTA; CDR2 reads FQGNSA. The CDR3 protein is CASSLGTGPGYTF. CDR3 in DNA: TGTGCCAGCAGCTTGGGGACAGGGCCTGGCTACACCTTC. Together with reference TRBV7-2 and TRBJ1-2, the CDR3 gives the full variable domain: GAGVSQSPSNKVTEKGKDVELRCDPISGHTALYWYRQSLGQGLEFLIYFQGNSAPDKSGLPSDRFSAERTGGSVSTLTIQRTQQEDSAVYLCASSLGTGPGYTFGSGTRLTVV.

The chain is built from TRBV27 and TRBJ2-3, with D possibly matching TRBD2 (6 bases). Per germline, CDR1 MNHEY and CDR2 SMNVEV (reference sequence). Trimming removed 5 bases at V and 1 base at J, with 19 bases between. This CDR3 region has 17 residues. The CDR3 region is CASSTYRRGDGTDTQYF. The CDR3 DNA reads TGTGCCAGCAGTACCTACCGGAGGGGAGACGGCACAGATACGCAGTATTTT.

The chain has TRBV2 and TRBJ2-7; TRBD2 is a possible D gene (5 bases). The V gene lost 3 bases and the J gene lost 2 bases, with 8 bases spanning the gap. The CDR3 is 13 residues long. CDR1 SNHLY and CDR2 FYNNEI come from the germline V gene. CDR3 DNA sequence: TGTGCCAGCAGTGACGGGCGGGCCTACGAGCAGTACGTC. It specifies CASSDGRAYEQYV.

The chain links TRBV6-6 to TRBJ1-5; TRBD1 aligns across 8 bases. V was pared by 8 bases and J by 7 bases, with 10 bases of the junction left unmatched. The CDR3 has 14 amino acids. Germline V gives CDR1 MNHNY, CDR2 SVGAGI (reference sequence). The CDR3 region has the DNA TGTGCCAGCGGTGGGGACAGGTCGGGGCAGCCCCAGCATTTT. Translated, it gives CASGGDRSGQPQHF.

This clone was recorded once. The rearrangement uses TRBV4-2 and TRBJ2-5; no clear D gene. The J call is uncertain, as TRBJ2-7 better fits the DNA end. Germline CDR1 LGHNA, CDR2 YNFKEQ. CDR3 length: 15 amino acids. CDR3 nucleotide sequence: TGTGCCAGCAGCCAAGTAGGCGCGGACGCCTACGAGCAGTACTTC. Its translation: CASSQVGADAYEQYF.

CDR3 nucleotides: TGTGCCAGCAGTCCCCCGACAGGCCTGGCGCCCCAGCATTTT. Amino acid sequence: CASSPPTGLAPQHF. The J gene is TRBJ1-5, the V gene TRBV6-5; D is possibly TRBD1 (6 bases). The CDR3 extends over 14 amino acids. CDR1 MNHEY and CDR2 SVGAGI come from the germline V gene. The V end was cut by 5 bases, the J end by 9 bases, with 17 bases between.

Comment on this clone: Germline is not matched at one junction end, which may reflect a read error. J is TRBJ1-6 and V is TRBV6-1; TRBD1 agrees at 7 bases. Per the germline V gene, CDR1 is MNHNS and CDR2 is SASEGT. The CDR3 length is 14 residues. The chain's CDR3 is CASKSGDRFSPLRF. In nucleotides, the CDR3 is TGTGCCAGCAAGAGTGGGGACAGATTTTCACCCCTCCGCTTT.

This chain uses TRBV2 with TRBJ2-5, with TRBD1 identical over 9 bases. The V and J ends lost 2 bases and 5 bases, in that order; junction bases with no gene match: 12. Germline CDR1 reads SNHLY; CDR2 reads FYNNEI. The CDR3 totals 17 residues. This chain's CDR3 is CASSESSTGGLWETQYF. The DNA for the CDR3 is TGTGCCAGCAGTGAATCGAGCACAGGGGGCCTGTGGGAGACCCAGTACTTC.

The rearrangement links TRBV19 to TRBJ2-3; D not resolved. Germline lookup yields CDR1 LNHDA and CDR2 SQIVND (reference sequence). CDR3 length equals 15 residues. V lost 2 bases to trimming and J lost 4 bases, with 13 bases between them. The CDR3 is CASSISRDGADTQYF. The CDR3, as DNA: TGTGCCAGTAGTATATCAAGAGACGGCGCAGATACGCAGTATTTT. Filled out from reference TRBV19 and TRBJ2-3, the complete variable domain reads DGGITQSPKYLFRKEGQNVTLSCEQNLNHDAMYWYRQDPGQGLRLIYYSQIVNDFQKGDIAEGYSVSREKKESFPLTVTSAQKNPTAFYLCASSISRDGADTQYFGPGTRLTVL.

The chain has TRBV18 and TRBJ2-1; D gene uncertain. Germline V gene data show CDR1 as KGHSH and CDR2 as LQKENI. The CDR3 is made up of 13 amino acids. V lost 0 bases to trimming and J lost 9 bases, with 9 bases between them. The CDR3: CASSPPGVSEQFF. Written as DNA, the CDR3 is TGTGCCAGCTCACCACCTGGTGTGAGTGAGCAGTTCTTC.

This rearrangement joins TRBV11-2 to TRBJ2-1, with TRBD2 as a possible D gene (5 bases). V dropped 1 base and J dropped 5 bases, with 12 bases sitting between them. The CDR3 runs to 15 residues. CDR1 and CDR2 (germline): SGHAT, FQNNGV. Here the CDR3 DNA reads TGTGCCAGCAGCTTAGTGAACCCTAGCCACAATGAGCAGTTCTTC. Translated, it gives CASSLVNPSHNEQFF.

This chain joins TRBV7-9 and TRBJ2-7; 7 nucleotides align to TRBD1. After removal of 4 bases from V and 4 bases from J, the junction contained 4 bases not matched to a gene. The CDR3 length is 13 residues. The germline CDR1 and CDR2 sequences are SEHNR and FQNEAQ (reference sequence). CDR3 nucleotides: TGTGCCAGCAGCTGGGGGACAGAATACGAGCAGTACGTC. Translating it yields CASSWGTEYEQYV.

The chain recombines TRBV5-4 with TRBJ2-3, with D perhaps TRBD2 (6 bases). The V end was cut by 4 bases, the J end by 1 base, with 10 bases between. The CDR3 extends over 14 amino acids. Per the germline V gene, CDR1 is SGHNT and CDR2 is YYREEE (reference sequence). CDR3 nucleotides: TGTGCCAGCAGCCCGGGACTGGGCACAGATACGCAGTATTTT. Its protein product is CASSPGLGTDTQYF.

The chain has TRBV21-1 and TRBJ2-7; the table's D gene call, TRBD1, was not cross checked with the DNA. TRBV21-1 has pseudogene status. The CDR3 has 16 residues. Here the CDR3 reads CASSKVLGQGAREQYV. The CDR3 bases are TGTGCCAGCAGCAAAGTCCTCGGACAGGGGGCACGGGAGCAGTACGTC.

The chain links TRBV27 to TRBJ2-3; D possibly corresponds to TRBD2 (5 bases). V lost 1 base and J 5 bases, leaving 10 bases between the germline ends. This CDR3 contains 14 residues. The germline V gene encodes CDR1 MNHEY and CDR2 SMNVEV (reference sequence). This CDR3 is CASSLFRGQDTQYF. CDR3 bases: TGTGCCAGCAGTTTATTTCGGGGTCAAGATACGCAGTATTTT.

This rearrangement joins TRBV5-5 to TRBJ2-1, with TRBD1 identical over 7 bases. Trimming cost V 7 bases and J 0 bases; bases outside gene matches: 7. CDR1 SGHKS and CDR2 YYEKEE come from the germline V gene (reference sequence). The CDR3 spans 15 residues. In nucleotides, the CDR3 is TGTGCCAGCTCAAAGGGACAGAGCTCCTACAATGAGCAGTTCTTC. Its translation: CASSKGQSSYNEQFF.

The chain uses TRBV25-1 and TRBJ1-1; perhaps TRBD1 as D (6 bases). Germline CDR1 reads MGHDK; CDR2 reads SYGVNS. Deletions cut 4 bases from V and 10 bases from J, with 22 bases between. CDR3 length equals 15 residues. The CDR3 coding sequence is TGTGCCAGCAGTGGATCCCCCAACAAACAGGGACGAGCTTTCTTT. It is translated as CASSGSPNKQGRAFF.

The V call is TRBV5-6, the J call TRBJ1-2; D remains unclear. Germline-derived CDR1 and CDR2 are SGHDT and YYEEEE. V shed 2 bases and J shed 2 bases, with 7 bases lying between them. The CDR3 totals 13 residues. CDR3 sequence reads: CASSFGRNYGYTF. The CDR3 DNA reads TGTGCCAGCAGCTTCGGACGAAACTATGGCTACACCTTC. Together with reference TRBV5-6 and TRBJ1-2, the CDR3 gives the full variable domain: DAGVTQSPTHLIKTRGQQVTLRCSPKSGHDTVSWYQQALGQGPQFIFQYYEEEERQRGNFPDRFSGHQFPNYSSELNVNALLLGDSALYLCASSFGRNYGYTFGSGTRLTVV.

The rearrangement links TRBV2 to TRBJ1-1; D is uncertain. The CDR3 spans 15 residues. Between the trimmed V and J ends, which lost 7 bases and 1 base, there was a span of 16 bases. Germline CDR1 and CDR2: SNHLY and FYNNEI. CDR3 DNA: TGTGCCAGCAAGAGACGCGCGACGGAGAACACTGAAGCTTTCTTT. Its protein is CASKRRATENTEAFF.

The chain combines TRBV7-8 with TRBJ2-6; D remains unclear. The CDR3 spans 14 residues. Trimming pared 3 bases from V and 0 bases from J, leaving 3 bases between. Per the germline V gene, CDR1 is SGHVS and CDR2 is FQNEAQ. The DNA for the CDR3 is TGTGCCAGCAGCTTCGTCTCTGGGGCCAACGTCCTGACTTTC. It translates to CASSFVSGANVLTF.

The J gene is TRBJ1-3, the V gene TRBV6-6; unclear D gene. The CDR3 totals 15 residues. Germline lookup yields CDR1 MNHNY and CDR2 SVGAGI (reference sequence). Trimming removed 8 bases at V and 3 bases at J, with 17 bases between. As DNA, the CDR3 is TGTGCCAGCCTACTACATCGCCTCAGTGGAAACACCATATATTTT. It translates to CASLLHRLSGNTIYF.

The rearrangement links TRBV28 to TRBJ1-1; D perhaps matches TRBD1 (5 bases). V dropped 6 bases and J dropped 0 bases, with 11 bases sitting between them. The CDR3 is 14 amino acids. Looked up from germline, CDR1 is MDHEN and CDR2 is SYDVKM. The CDR3 DNA is TGTGCCAGCAGGTCCGGGACCATGAACACTGAAGCTTTCTTT. It codes for CASRSGTMNTEAFF.

CDR3 in amino acids: CATTDPAGANVLTF. CDR3 in DNA: TGTGCCACCACGGACCCCGCCGGGGCCAACGTCCTGACTTTC. The chain uses TRBV19 and TRBJ2-6; D gene uncertain. The germline gives CDR1 LNHDA, CDR2 SQIVND (reference sequence). This CDR3 comprises 14 residues. The V end was cut by 10 bases, the J end by 4 bases, with 14 bases between.

The chain couples TRBV10-3 to TRBJ1-2; D gene uncertain. The CDR3 has 15 amino acids. Trimming removed 2 bases from V and 2 bases from J, with 12 bases in between. Germline CDR1 ENHRY, CDR2 SYGVKD. In DNA form, the CDR3 reads TGTGCCATCAGTGAGGAGGGCGGCCCCAACTATGGCTACACCTTC. It translates to CAISEEGGPNYGYTF.

CDR3: CASSERGGSSTDTQYF. The CDR3 nucleotides read TGTGCCAGCAGTGAAAGGGGCGGGTCTAGCACAGATACGCAGTATTTT. This chain links TRBV6-1 with TRBJ2-3; D might be TRBD1 or TRBD2, each matching 5 bases. Per germline, CDR1 MNHNS and CDR2 SASEGT. Trimming took off 2 bases at V and 0 bases at J, with 12 bases between the two ends. The CDR3 sequence is 16 residues long.

The chain employs TRBV30 and TRBJ2-2; 13 bases fit TRBD2. The CDR3 consists of 15 residues. Germline values: CDR1 GTSNPN, CDR2 SVGIG (reference sequence). The V and J ends lost 3 bases and 6 bases, in that order; junction bases with no gene match: 4. CDR3 sequence reads: CAWRGLAGTSGELFF. The CDR3 nucleotides are TGTGCCTGGAGGGGACTAGCGGGAACCTCCGGGGAGCTGTTTTTT.

The V and J genes are TRBV29-1 and TRBJ1-1; tentatively, D is TRBD1 (6 bases). CDR1 and CDR2 (germline): SQVTM, ANQGSEA. V was shortened by 7 bases and J by 0 bases, with 15 bases between the two germline ends. The CDR3 is 14 residues long. The chain's CDR3 is CSGKGTPMNTEAFF. In nucleotides, the CDR3 is TGCAGCGGGAAAGGGACACCCATGAACACTGAAGCTTTCTTT.

This sequence joins TRBV2 and TRBJ2-7; D gene uncertain. Germline V gene sequence: CDR1 SNHLY, CDR2 FYNNEI. The CDR3 consists of 12 residues. The V gene lost 4 bases and the J gene lost 7 bases, with 11 bases spanning the gap. CDR3 DNA sequence: TGTGCCAGCAGTGGAGACCATCGGGAGCAGTACTTC. Protein product: CASSGDHREQYF.

The chain couples TRBV27 to TRBJ1-2, with 9 bases matching TRBD1. Germline lookup yields CDR1 MNHEY and CDR2 SMNVEV (reference sequence). There are 16 residues in the CDR3. The ends lost 3 bases at V and 6 bases at J; junction bases unmatched: 11. CDR3 in DNA: TGTGCCAGCAGTTTCTCCCCACAGGGGGCTATCGATGGCTACACCTTC. Residues: CASSFSPQGAIDGYTF.